This T cell receptor (beta chain) emerged from a study of blood T cell repertoires in COVID-19 (dated by TCRdb to about 2020). As for the study more broadly: Samples covering the acute and convalescent phases of COVID-19 were provided by collaborators in the United States, Italy and Spain. The dataset comprised deeply sampled blood TCRbeta repertoires from subjects exposed to, actively infected with, or recovered from COVID-19. The repertoires were released in a freely available public database intended as a resource for research on the immune response to SARS-CoV-2. The samples were drawn from the first 160 participants of the ongoing ImmuneRACE study and from 950 to 1,500 subjects provided by 6 global collaborators. Where HLA class I and class II types were available, the types were taken from metadata supplied by the sample provider, not from assay-based typing. The material from the prospective study consisted of cDNA or gDNA derived from T cells, B-cell-depleted T cells, or PBMCs. Nearly every sample came with metadata listing a de-identified subject ID, COVID-19 status, age in years and sex.

TCRbeta CDR3 regions were amplified from genomic DNA using the immunoSEQ Assay, a bias-controlled multiplex PCR. The authors' pipeline ran thus. Within the assay, amplification of reference gene primers was used to estimate how many nucleated cells each sample contained. To quantify the absolute abundance of each unique TCRbeta CDR3 rearrangement, sequence reads were collapsed and filtered. For each sample, productive Simpson clonality was calculated as the square root of Simpson's diversity index over productive rearrangements. TCRdb carries this immuneACCESS record with in-frame sequences only. Its versions omit some clonotypes, under half of them owing to an unresolved V gene in the studies checked, with the rest unexplained. The DNA was the basis for D and trimming; V, J and clone size are from that table. Present in this sample are around 140,000 clones, 88% of which were seen just once. Jointly, the top ten make up more than 25% of the sample.

Trimming accounts for 5 bases at V and 2 bases at J, while the number of junction bases matched to no gene is 3. Taken from the germline V gene (reference sequence), the CDR1 and CDR2 loops are SEHNR and FQNEAQ. The cysteine opens and the phenylalanine closes a CDR3 of 14 amino acids. The retained sequence is limited to the CDR3, 42 bases, with the frame set at the first base. The collaborating institutions used their own protocols to collect whole blood in K2EDTA tubes. Collaborator samples were shipped for TCRbeta analysis as frozen whole blood, isolated PBMCs, or DNA extracted from either sample type. In regard to this clone: This clone's antigen is unknown. No much larger clonotype is one base removed from it; base qualities were not supplied.

Overall results and qualifications from the work: The quantity of clinical and demographic metadata differed by source and by participant and was supplied without curation.

Here the chain combines TRBV7-9 and TRBJ1-2; the central 9 bases match TRBD1. The sample comprised peripheral blood. This receptor was taken from a human donor in a cohort sampled during active COVID-19. The CDR3 protein: CASSRTGGNYGYTF. The nucleotide sequence is given as TGTGCCAGCAGCCGTACAGGGGGCAACTATGGCTACACCTTC.